A selection of T cell receptor beta chains follows, all from one sample in a study of identical twins. Each CDR3 protein is one row after TCRdb ran MiXCR on the 5' RACE reads. The top ten clones hold roughly 4% of a sample with some 690,000 distinct CDR3 sequences, approximately 21% of them seen once. The same data also went into a second study, on T cells expressing NK-cell markers.

The sequenced material came from PBMCs. Receptor source: a young woman in good health. Both conserved end residues are part of each CDR3. D genes are given only for firm matches. The listing skips clone size in some rows; elsewhere it reads once, few, many or a size class.

j_call v_call clone_size cdr3_length d_call cdr3_aa cdr3_nt
TRBJ2-5 TRBV4-3 few 16 TRBD2 CASTPSTAGGYETQYF TGCGCCAGCACCCCCAGCACAGCGGGAGGATATGAGACCCAGTACTTC
TRBJ2-5 TRBV4-1 . 14 TRBD1 CASSPTGWQETQYF TGCGCCAGCAGCCCGACAGGGTGGCAAGAGACCCAGTACTTC
TRBJ2-1 TRBV19 . 14 TRBD2 CASGLAGGGNEQFF TGTGCCAGTGGCCTAGCGGGGGGGGGAAATGAGCAGTTCTTC
TRBJ2-3 TRBV27 few 14 . CASSLYLRTDTQYF TGTGCCAGCAGTTTATACCTCCGCACAGATACGCAGTATTTT
TRBJ2-7 TRBV3-1 few 15 . CASSQAPPPSYEQYF TGTGCCAGCAGCCAAGCCCCCCCACCCTCCTACGAGCAGTACTTC
TRBJ2-7 TRBV9 . 14 TRBD1 CASSFRQGTGEQYF TGTGCCAGCAGCTTTCGACAGGGTACTGGCGAGCAGTACTTC
TRBJ2-7 TRBV12-3/TRBV12-4 few 16 TRBD1 CASSPETGGLYYEQYF TGTGCCAGCAGCCCCGAGACAGGGGGCCTTTATTACGAGCAGTACTTC
TRBJ2-7 TRBV21-1 few 14 . CASQRTGGNDEQYF TGTGCCTCTCAGAGGACAGGGGGTAACGACGAGCAGTACTTC
TRBJ2-5 TRBV7-2 few 14 TRBD1 CASSANRGQETQYF TGTGCCAGCAGCGCGAACAGGGGTCAAGAGACCCAGTACTTC
TRBJ2-1 TRBV25-1 . 13 . CASSDPQRYEQFF TGTGCCAGCAGTGACCCCCAACGGTATGAGCAGTTCTTC
TRBJ1-1 TRBV20-1 many 13 . CSASSPKDTEAFF TGCAGTGCTAGTTCCCCTAAGGACACTGAAGCTTTCTTT
TRBJ2-6 TRBV19 . 19 . CASSIRAGQGISGANVLTF TGTGCCAGTAGTATCAGGGCGGGGCAGGGGATTTCTGGGGCCAACGTCCTGACTTTC
TRBJ1-2 TRBV20-1 . 13 . CSARASGNYGYTF TGCAGTGCCCGCGCCTCGGGGAACTATGGCTACACCTTC
TRBJ1-2 TRBV20-1 few 13 . CSARESGDYGYTF TGCAGTGCTAGAGAATCAGGGGACTATGGCTACACCTTC
TRBJ1-5 TRBV6-1 few 16 . CASSPLQSYSNQPQHF TGTGCCAGCAGTCCCCTTCAGTCATATAGCAATCAGCCCCAGCATTTT
TRBJ2-3 TRBV20-1 . 16 TRBD2 CSASRPTSGVTDTQYF TGCAGTGCTTCCCGCCCGACTAGCGGGGTCACAGATACGCAGTATTTT
TRBJ2-6 TRBV12-3/TRBV12-4 . 16 . CASRGGTGRGANVLTF TGTGCCAGCAGGGGCGGCACAGGGCGGGGGGCCAACGTCCTGACTTTC
TRBJ2-7 TRBV20-1 . 17 TRBD2 CSGGGTSGTGGSYEQYF TGCAGTGGGGGAGGGACTAGCGGGACCGGCGGCTCCTACGAGCAGTACTTC
TRBJ2-3 TRBV11-2 few 14 . CASSYTRGTDTQYF TGTGCCAGCAGTTACACCAGGGGCACAGATACGCAGTATTTT
TRBJ2-3 TRBV11-2 few 14 . CASSSEDRTDTQYF TGTGCCAGCAGCTCCGAGGACCGCACAGATACGCAGTATTTT
TRBJ1-1 TRBV3-1 . 14 . CASSHAARNTEAFF TGTGCCAGCAGCCACGCGGCCAGGAACACTGAAGCTTTCTTT
TRBJ2-1 TRBV24-1 many 12 TRBD1 CATRDRNNEQFF TGTGCCACCCGGGACAGAAACAATGAGCAGTTCTTC
TRBJ2-3 TRBV7-2 . 16 TRBD1 CASSLLGQGSTDTQYF TGTGCCAGCAGCTTATTGGGACAGGGGAGCACAGATACGCAGTATTTT
TRBJ2-3 TRBV12-3/TRBV12-4 . 13 . CASKRGGTDTQYF TGTGCCAGCAAGCGTGGGGGCACAGATACGCAGTATTTT
TRBJ2-3 TRBV20-1 . 16 TRBD2 CSSGALAGVFTDTQYF TGCAGTTCCGGGGCCCTGGCGGGGGTCTTCACAGATACGCAGTATTTT
TRBJ2-1 TRBV10-3 . 16 TRBD2 CAISESAAGGQNEQFF TGTGCCATCAGTGAGTCGGCGGCGGGGGGGCAGAATGAGCAGTTCTTC
TRBJ2-7 TRBV9 . 15 TRBD2 CASSPAGGKSYEQYF TGTGCCAGCAGCCCGGCGGGGGGAAAGTCCTACGAGCAGTACTTC
TRBJ1-2 TRBV11-2 . 15 . CASSSFRSNNHGYTF TGTGCCAGCAGTTCTTTTCGGTCGAACAACCATGGCTACACCTTC
TRBJ2-4 TRBV20-1 . 16 TRBD2 CSGTGLAGVDKNIQYF TGCAGTGGAACGGGACTAGCGGGAGTCGACAAAAACATTCAGTACTTC